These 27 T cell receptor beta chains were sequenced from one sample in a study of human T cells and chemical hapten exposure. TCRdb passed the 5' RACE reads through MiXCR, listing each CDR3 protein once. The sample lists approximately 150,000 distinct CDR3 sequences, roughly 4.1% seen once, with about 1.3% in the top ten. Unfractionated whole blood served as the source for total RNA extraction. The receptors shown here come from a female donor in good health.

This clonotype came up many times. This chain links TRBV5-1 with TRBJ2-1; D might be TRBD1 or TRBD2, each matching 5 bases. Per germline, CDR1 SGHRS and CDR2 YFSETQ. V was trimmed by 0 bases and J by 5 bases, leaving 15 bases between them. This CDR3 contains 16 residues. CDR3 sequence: CASSLDRGVINNEQFF. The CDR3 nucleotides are TGCGCCAGCAGCTTGGATAGGGGAGTAATTAACAATGAGCAGTTCTTC.

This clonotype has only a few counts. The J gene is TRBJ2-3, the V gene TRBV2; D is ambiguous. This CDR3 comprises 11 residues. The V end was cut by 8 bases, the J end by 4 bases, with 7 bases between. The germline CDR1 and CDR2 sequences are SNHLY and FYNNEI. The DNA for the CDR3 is TGTGCCAGCGCGAGCGCAGATACGCAGTATTTT. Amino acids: CASASADTQYF.

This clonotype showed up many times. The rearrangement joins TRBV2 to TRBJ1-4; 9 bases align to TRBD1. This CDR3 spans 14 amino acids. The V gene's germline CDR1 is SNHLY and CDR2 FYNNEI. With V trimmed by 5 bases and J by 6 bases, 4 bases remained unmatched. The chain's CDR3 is CASSRDRADEKLFF. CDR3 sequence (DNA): TGTGCCAGCAGTCGGGACAGGGCGGATGAAAAACTGTTTTTT.

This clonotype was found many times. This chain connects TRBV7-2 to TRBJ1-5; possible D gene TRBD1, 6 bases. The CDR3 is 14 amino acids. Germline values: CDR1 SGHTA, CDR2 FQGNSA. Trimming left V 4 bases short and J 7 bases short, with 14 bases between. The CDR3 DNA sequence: TGTGCCAGCAGCTCTTTGGGGGCCGGGCAGCCCCAGCATTTT. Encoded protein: CASSSLGAGQPQHF.

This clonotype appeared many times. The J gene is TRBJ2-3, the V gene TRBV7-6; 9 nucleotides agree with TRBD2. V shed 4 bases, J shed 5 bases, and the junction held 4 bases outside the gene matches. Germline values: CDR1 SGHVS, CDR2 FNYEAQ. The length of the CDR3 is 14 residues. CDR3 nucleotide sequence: TGTGCCAGCAGCTCGGAGCGGGGGGTAGATACGCAGTATTTT. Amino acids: CASSSERGVDTQYF. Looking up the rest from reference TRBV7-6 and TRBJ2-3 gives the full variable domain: GAGVSQSPRYKVTKRGQDVALRCDPISGHVSLYWYRQALGQGPEFLTYFNYEAQQDKSGLPNDRFSAERPEGSISTLTIQRTEQRDSAMYRCASSSERGVDTQYFGPGTRLTVL.

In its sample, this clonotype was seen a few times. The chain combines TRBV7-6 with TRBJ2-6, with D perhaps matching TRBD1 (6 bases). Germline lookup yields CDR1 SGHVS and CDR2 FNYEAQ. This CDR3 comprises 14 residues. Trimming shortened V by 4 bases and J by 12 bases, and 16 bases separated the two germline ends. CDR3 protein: CASSYALGAPVLTF. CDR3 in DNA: TGTGCCAGCAGCTACGCCTTGGGGGCCCCCGTCCTGACTTTC. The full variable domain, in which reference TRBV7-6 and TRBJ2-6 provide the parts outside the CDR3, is GAGVSQSPRYKVTKRGQDVALRCDPISGHVSLYWYRQALGQGPEFLTYFNYEAQQDKSGLPNDRFSAERPEGSISTLTIQRTEQRDSAMYRCASSYALGAPVLTFGAGSRLTVL.

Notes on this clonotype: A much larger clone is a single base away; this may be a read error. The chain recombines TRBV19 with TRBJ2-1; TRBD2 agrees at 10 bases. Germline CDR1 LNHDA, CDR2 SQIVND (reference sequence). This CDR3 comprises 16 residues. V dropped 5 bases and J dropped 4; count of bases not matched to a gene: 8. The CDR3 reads CASSLSGGGGYNEQFF. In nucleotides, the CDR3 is TGTGCCAGTAGTCTAAGCGGGGGGGGGGGTTACAATGAGCAGTTCTTC.

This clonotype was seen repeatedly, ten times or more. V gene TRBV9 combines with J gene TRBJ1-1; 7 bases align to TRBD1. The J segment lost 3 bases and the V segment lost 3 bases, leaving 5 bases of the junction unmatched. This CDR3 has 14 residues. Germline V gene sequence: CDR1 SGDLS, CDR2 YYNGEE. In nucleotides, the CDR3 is TGTGCCAGCAGCGGTAATACAGGGGACACTGAAGCTTTCTTT. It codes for CASSGNTGDTEAFF.

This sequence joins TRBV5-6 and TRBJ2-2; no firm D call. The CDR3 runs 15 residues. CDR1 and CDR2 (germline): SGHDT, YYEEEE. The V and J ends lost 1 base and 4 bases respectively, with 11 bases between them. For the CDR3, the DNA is TGTGCCAGCAGCTTGCAGTACACGGGCACCGGGGAGCTGTTTTTT. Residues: CASSLQYTGTGELFF.

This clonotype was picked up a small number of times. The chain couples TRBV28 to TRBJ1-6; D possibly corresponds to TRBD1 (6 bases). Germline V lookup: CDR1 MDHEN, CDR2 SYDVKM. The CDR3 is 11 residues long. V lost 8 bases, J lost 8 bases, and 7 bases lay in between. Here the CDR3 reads CASYRDSPLHF. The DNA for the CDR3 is TGTGCCAGCTACAGGGATTCACCCCTCCACTTT.

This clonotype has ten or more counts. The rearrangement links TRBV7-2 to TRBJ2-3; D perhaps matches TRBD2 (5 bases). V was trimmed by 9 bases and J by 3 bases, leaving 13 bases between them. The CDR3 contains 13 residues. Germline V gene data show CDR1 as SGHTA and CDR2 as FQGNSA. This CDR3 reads CASHGPGTDTQYF. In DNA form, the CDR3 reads TGTGCCAGTCATGGCCCGGGGACAGATACGCAGTATTTT.

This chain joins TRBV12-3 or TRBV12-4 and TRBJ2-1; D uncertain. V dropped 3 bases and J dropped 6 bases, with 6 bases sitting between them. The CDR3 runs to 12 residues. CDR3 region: CASSFILNEQFF. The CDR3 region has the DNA TGTGCCAGCAGTTTTATCCTCAATGAGCAGTTCTTC.

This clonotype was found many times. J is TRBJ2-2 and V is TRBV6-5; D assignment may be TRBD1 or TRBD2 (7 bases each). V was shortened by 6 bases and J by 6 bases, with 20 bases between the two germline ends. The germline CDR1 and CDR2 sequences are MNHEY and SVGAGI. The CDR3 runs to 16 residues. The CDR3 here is CASRPQGGPAPGELFF. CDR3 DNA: TGTGCCAGCAGACCCCAGGGGGGGCCCGCGCCCGGGGAGCTGTTTTTT.

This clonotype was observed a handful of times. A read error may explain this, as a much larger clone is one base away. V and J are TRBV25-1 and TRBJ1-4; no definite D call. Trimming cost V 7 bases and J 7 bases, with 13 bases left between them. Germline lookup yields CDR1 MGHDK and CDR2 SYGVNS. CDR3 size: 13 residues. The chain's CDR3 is CASTPGPSEKLFF. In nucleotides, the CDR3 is TGTGCCAGCACGCCGGGTCCGTCTGAAAAACTGTTTTTT.

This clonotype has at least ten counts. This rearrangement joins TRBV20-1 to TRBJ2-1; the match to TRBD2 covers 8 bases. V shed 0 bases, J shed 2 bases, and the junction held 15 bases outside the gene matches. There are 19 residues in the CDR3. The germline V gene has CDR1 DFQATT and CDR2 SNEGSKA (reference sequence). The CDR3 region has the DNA TGCAGTGCTAGAGATGCTGATAGCGGGGCGGTGTTAGCCTACAATGAGCAGTTCTTC. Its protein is CSARDADSGAVLAYNEQFF.

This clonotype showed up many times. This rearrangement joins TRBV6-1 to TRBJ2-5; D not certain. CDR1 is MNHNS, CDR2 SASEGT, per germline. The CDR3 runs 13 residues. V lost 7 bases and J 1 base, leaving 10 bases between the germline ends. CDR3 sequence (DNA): TGTGCCAGCAAGCGTCCGCTCCAAGAGACCCAGTACTTC. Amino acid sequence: CASKRPLQETQYF.

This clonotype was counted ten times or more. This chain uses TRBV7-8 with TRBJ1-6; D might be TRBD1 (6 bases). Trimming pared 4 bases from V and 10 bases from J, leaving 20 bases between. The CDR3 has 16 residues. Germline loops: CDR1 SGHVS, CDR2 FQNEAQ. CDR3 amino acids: CASSSRTGTRGSPLHF. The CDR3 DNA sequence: TGTGCCAGCAGCTCTAGGACCGGGACAAGGGGATCACCCCTCCACTTT.

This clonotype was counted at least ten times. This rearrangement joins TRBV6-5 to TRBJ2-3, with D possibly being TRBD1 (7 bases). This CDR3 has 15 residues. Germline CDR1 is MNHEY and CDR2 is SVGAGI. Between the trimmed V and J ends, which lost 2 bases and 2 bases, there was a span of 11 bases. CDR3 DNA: TGTGCCAGCAGTTACGCGGGACAGAACACAGATACGCAGTATTTT. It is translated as CASSYAGQNTDTQYF.

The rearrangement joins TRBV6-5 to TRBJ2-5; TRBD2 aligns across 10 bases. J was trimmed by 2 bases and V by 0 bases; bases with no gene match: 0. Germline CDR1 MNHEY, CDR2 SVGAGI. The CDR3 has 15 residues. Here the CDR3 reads CASSYSLAGQETQYF. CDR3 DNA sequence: TGTGCCAGCAGTTACTCACTAGCGGGGCAAGAGACCCAGTACTTC.

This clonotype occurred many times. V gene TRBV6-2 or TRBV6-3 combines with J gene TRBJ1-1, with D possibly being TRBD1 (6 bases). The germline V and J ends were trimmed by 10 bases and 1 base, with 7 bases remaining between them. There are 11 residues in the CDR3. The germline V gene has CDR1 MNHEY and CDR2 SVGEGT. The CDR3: CAIRGNTEAFF. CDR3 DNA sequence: TGTGCCATCAGGGGGAACACTGAAGCTTTCTTT.

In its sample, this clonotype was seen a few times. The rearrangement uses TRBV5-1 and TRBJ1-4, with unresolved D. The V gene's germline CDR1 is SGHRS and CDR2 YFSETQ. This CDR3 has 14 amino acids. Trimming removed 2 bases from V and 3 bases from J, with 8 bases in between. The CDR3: CASSLIGPNEKLFF. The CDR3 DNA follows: TGCGCCAGCAGCTTAATCGGACCTAATGAAAAACTGTTTTTT.

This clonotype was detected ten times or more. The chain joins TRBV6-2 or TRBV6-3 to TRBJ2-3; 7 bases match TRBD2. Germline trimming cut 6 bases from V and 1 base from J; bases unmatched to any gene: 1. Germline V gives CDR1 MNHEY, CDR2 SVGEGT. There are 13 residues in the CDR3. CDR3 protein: CASRGGGTDTQYF. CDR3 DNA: TGTGCCAGCAGGGGAGGGGGCACAGATACGCAGTATTTT.

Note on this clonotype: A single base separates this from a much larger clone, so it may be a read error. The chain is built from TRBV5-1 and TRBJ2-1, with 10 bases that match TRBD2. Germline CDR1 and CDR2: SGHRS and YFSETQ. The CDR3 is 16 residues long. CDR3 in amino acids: CSSSTVAGGTYNEQFF. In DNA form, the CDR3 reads TGCTCCAGCAGCACTGTAGCGGGGGGTACCTACAATGAGCAGTTCTTC. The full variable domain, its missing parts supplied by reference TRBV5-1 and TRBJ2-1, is KAGVTQTPRYLIKTRGQQVTLSCSPISGHRSVSWYQQTPGQGLQFLFEYFSETQRNKGNFPGRFSGRQFSNSRSEMNVSTLELGDSALYLCSSSTVAGGTYNEQFFGPGTRLTVL.

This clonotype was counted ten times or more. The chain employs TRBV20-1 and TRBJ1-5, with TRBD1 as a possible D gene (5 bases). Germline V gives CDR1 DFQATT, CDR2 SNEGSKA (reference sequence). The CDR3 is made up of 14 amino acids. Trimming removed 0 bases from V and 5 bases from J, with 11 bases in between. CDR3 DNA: TGCAGTGCTAGAGATTCCCAGGGTCATCAGCCCCAGCATTTT. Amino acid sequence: CSARDSQGHQPQHF.

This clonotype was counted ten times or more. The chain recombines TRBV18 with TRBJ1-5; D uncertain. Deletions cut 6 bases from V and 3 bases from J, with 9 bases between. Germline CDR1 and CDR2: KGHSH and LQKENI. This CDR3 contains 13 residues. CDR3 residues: CASSGDNNQPQHF. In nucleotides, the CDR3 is TGTGCCAGCTCCGGAGACAACAATCAGCCCCAGCATTTT.

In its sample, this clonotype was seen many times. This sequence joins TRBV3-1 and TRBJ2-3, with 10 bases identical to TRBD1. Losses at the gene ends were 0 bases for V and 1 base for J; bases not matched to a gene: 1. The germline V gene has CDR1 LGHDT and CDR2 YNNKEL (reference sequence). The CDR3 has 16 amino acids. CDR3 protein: CASSQDGTGGTDTQYF. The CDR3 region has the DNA TGTGCCAGCAGCCAAGACGGGACAGGGGGCACAGATACGCAGTATTTT.

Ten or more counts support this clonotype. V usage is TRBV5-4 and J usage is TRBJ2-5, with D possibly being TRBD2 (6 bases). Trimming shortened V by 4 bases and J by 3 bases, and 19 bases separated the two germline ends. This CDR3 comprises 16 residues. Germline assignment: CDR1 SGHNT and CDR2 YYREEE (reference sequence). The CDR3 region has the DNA TGTGCCAGCAGCCCCCCGGGGGTAGCGGACAAAGAGACCCAGTACTTC. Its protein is CASSPPGVADKETQYF.